Here is one T cell receptor beta chain with its context. This clonotype was seen ten or more times. Its antigen is still unknown. It has no much larger one-base neighbor in the sample; base qualities were not kept. These data originate in a study of regulatory T cells in long-lasting Graves disease (dated by TCRdb to about 2021). In the study overall: Patients with newly diagnosed Graves' disease had been on antithyroid drugs for under 3 months. This study used TCR sequencing and RNA sequencing of peripheral blood to compare persistent Graves' disease patients against newly diagnosed Graves' disease patients. The study took place in China and was registered as a clinical trial. TCR sequencing covered 13 persistent and some 20 newly diagnosed Graves' disease patients, 33 samples in total. Overall results and qualifications from the work: More public clonotypes were shared among persistent patients (roughly 2,700) than among newly diagnosed patients (966). The study examined only peripheral blood because the primary lesion, thyroid tissue, could not be accessed. Sequencing and analysis were restricted to the TCR beta chain. The authors acknowledged the small sample size as a limitation that may reduce accuracy. Persistent disease showed preferential use of TRBV28, TRBJ1-2 and TRBJ2-5, whereas newly diagnosed disease favored TRBV20-1 and TRBJ2-1. Persistent Graves' disease patients showed lower TCR Shannon entropy and fewer highly expanded clones than newly diagnosed patients, suggesting clonal expansion.

The meaning of the sample's time point label: newly diagnosed GD, antithyroid drugs for less than 3 months. For both TCR sequencing and RNA sequencing, RNA was extracted from PBMCs using TRIzol. The diagnosis of Graves' disease was made according to American Thyroid Association guidelines. Patients were recruited from an endocrinology department in Xi'an, China. Each patient gave roughly 8.4 milliliters of peripheral blood, collected in an EDTA anticoagulant tube. PBMCs were isolated by Ficoll Paque Plus density gradient separation without further T cell sorting. An Agilent 2100 Bioanalyzer and agarose gel were used to check RNA quality, while a NanoDrop 2000 measured RNA concentration. Libraries came from multiplex PCR. These reads were obtained on an Illumina HiSeq 4000. To build TCR beta libraries, CDR3 regions were amplified by Arm-PCR using iRepertoire HTBI primers. Gel purification was performed on PCR products prior to sequencing. The authors' pipeline ran thus. A total of roughly 67 TRBV and approximately 13 TRBJ segments were identified across samples and were used for gene usage analysis of CDR3 amino acid clonotypes. Filtered high-quality paired reads were merged into contigs using COPE and FqMerger. Contigs were aligned with BLAST to IMGT TRBV, TRBD and TRBJ reference genes, and CDR3 was defined per IMGT. Any clonotype with a frequency above 0.1% was classified as a highly expanded clone. Shannon entropy was used to measure repertoire diversity, and the Gini coefficient was used to measure V-J evenness. A clonotype was considered public if more than one individual shared it. Starting from the raw public reads, TCRdb applied fastp trimming at Q25, assembled clones with MiXCR and retained in-frame beta chains. Each entry is one CDR3 protein sequence, shown with its most common DNA and genes. For this entry, the V and J calls and clone size follow TCRdb and not the study's own pipeline. The sample table lists some 240,000 distinct CDR3 sequences, approximately 18% of them with a count of one. In total, the top ten clones hold 12% of the sample.

The trim is 0 bases for V and 0 bases for J, with a gap of 9 bases between the germline ends. The germline V gene specifies SQVTM as CDR1 and ANQGSEA as CDR2. There are 15 amino acids in the CDR3, from cysteine to phenylalanine inclusive. The retained sequence is limited to the CDR3, 45 bases, with the frame set at the first base. In addition, the sample was reused for a study of T cells in Graves' hyperthyroidism and ophthalmopathy. Reported in the second study: Stable Graves' hyperthyroidism was defined as the absence of progression to ophthalmopathy over 18 months of follow-up. Hyperthyroidism patients were aged 18 to 65 years and newly diagnosed, with disease duration of less than 2 months. Exclusion was applied to patients with uncontrolled infections, other autoimmune diseases, pregnancy or lactation. Diagnoses relied on clinical symptoms, serum thyroxine and TRAb, thyroid ultrasound and orbital computed tomography. For the first round of RT-PCR on the TCR CDR3, the HTBI primer set was used together with the Qiagen OneStep RT-PCR kit. Most expanded thyroid clonotypes (frequency above 0.001) were also found in blood, which suggests that blood repertoires may mirror thyroid immune responses. A 13 V-J signature model separated ophthalmopathy from stable hyperthyroidism, with approximately 86% sensitivity and 81.08% specificity in cross-validation and 80%/75% in testing. In validation, the model predicted progression to ophthalmopathy a median of approximately 6.6 months before onset, with around 70% sensitivity and nearly 75% specificity. To identify distinguishing TCR V-J signatures, a discovery cohort of around 98 patients was used, comprising 40 to 45 with Graves' ophthalmopathy and around 60 with stable Graves' hyperthyroidism. Prospective prediction of ophthalmopathy was tested in an independent validation cohort of 18 to 20 hyperthyroidism patients and around 16 patients who later progressed to ophthalmopathy. The 95 to 100 discovery patients were randomly divided into training and test sets at a 7:3 ratio. The study also compared thyroid tissue and blood T-cell repertoires from about six Graves' hyperthyroidism patients. After blood sampling, hyperthyroidism patients were treated with methimazole at a starting dose of 30 mg daily, and ophthalmopathy patients were treated with high-dose intravenous methylprednisolone. Libraries were constructed in a second round of multiplex PCR, after which size selection and purification were performed. Libraries were sequenced paired-end with 100 bp reads on an Illumina HiSeq2000. SOAPnuke was used to process the raw data, with reads discarded if the reads contained adapters or uncalled bases, had a mean Phred below 15, or lacked an exact constant-primer or identifier match. COPE v1.2.5 was used to merge the high-quality paired reads, and each unique nucleotide sequence was defined as a clonotype. MiTCR v1.1 was used to align clonotypes to the IMGT TRBV, TRBD and TRBJ reference segments. The analysis was restricted to V-J combinations with a frequency above 0.0001, which together covered 99.2% of the repertoires. The TCS score was defined as F50 (clonal expansion) divided by E x V (chaos), with BLOSUM62-based TCRdist calculated between CDR3 peptides within each V-J. Welch's t-statistics and random forest reduced roughly 530 V-J features to roughly 13, which were used in a naive Bayes classifier (R e1071). Sample size was not statistically predetermined, and investigators were not blinded to group allocation. TCR Vbeta CDR3 sequencing of 135 peripheral blood samples (over 40 ophthalmopathy, 70 to 85 hyperthyroidism and approximately 17 progressor patients) is reported in the paper.

This receptor was identified in a woman under 40 with Graves disease. Donor details come from another sample of the same person, matched by shared clones. This chain is built from TRBV29-1 and TRBJ1-3, with the D gene not clear enough to name. Sequencing used peripheral blood mononuclear cells (PBMCs), obtained at new diagnosis, from a patient treated with antithyroid drugs. The bases read TGCAGCGTTGAAGATCGGGTGAGCTCTGGAAACACCATATATTTT. Its protein is CSVEDRVSSGNTIYF.